These 7 T cell receptor beta chains were all obtained from the same sample, sequenced in a study of T cell repertoires in cytomegalovirus infection. The antigens of these receptors remain unknown. TCRdb used MiXCR to reprocess the reads, holding one entry per CDR3 protein. The repertoire holds fewer than 850,000 distinct CDR3 sequences, with roughly 28% as singletons. Sequences were derived from cultured CD8+ T cells from PBMCs, sampled from culture after CMV antigen stimulation. The receptors shown here come from a human donor in good health (CMV status not recorded). Some clones in this sample may be carry-over from other donors' samples.

The rearrangement links TRBV7-2 to TRBJ2-2; the match to TRBD2 covers 10 bases. The CDR3 consists of 18 residues. Germline lookup yields CDR1 SGHTA and CDR2 FQGNSA. Trimming took 6 bases from V and 6 from J; bases not matched to a gene: 16. CDR3 loop: CASRFYHVTSGGAGELFF. CDR3 bases: TGTGCCAGCAGATTCTATCACGTCACAAGCGGGGGGGCCGGGGAGCTGTTTTTT.

This clonotype was seen more than once but under ten times. The V call is TRBV27, the J call TRBJ1-5; a possible D gene is TRBD1 (6 bases). The CDR3 is 15 amino acids. Germline CDR1 reads MNHEY; CDR2 reads SMNVEV (reference sequence). V was shortened by 6 bases and J by 10 bases, with 22 bases between the two germline ends. CDR3 sequence: CASSPNGGAGFPQHF. For the CDR3, the DNA is TGTGCCAGCAGCCCCAACGGGGGCGCGGGTTTTCCCCAGCATTTT.

This clonotype was counted between two and nine times. The J gene is TRBJ1-1, the V gene TRBV11-1, with D unclear. CDR1 and CDR2 from the germline V gene are SGHAT and FQDESV (reference sequence). V lost 1 base and J lost 5, with 8 bases in between. The CDR3 has 13 residues. The CDR3, as DNA: TGTGCCAGCAGCTTAGGGGCCTGGACTGAAGCTTTCTTT. As protein: CASSLGAWTEAFF.

The chain is built from TRBV6-2 or TRBV6-3 and TRBJ2-1; D gene uncertain. This CDR3 has 15 residues. V dropped 5 bases and J dropped 3 bases, with 14 bases sitting between them. Germline V gene lookup returns CDR1 MNHEY and CDR2 SVGEGT. The DNA for the CDR3 is TGTGCCAGCAGTCAAAGACCGGATGGCTACAATGAGCAGTTCTTC. This gives the protein CASSQRPDGYNEQFF.

The sample holds a few counts of this clonotype. The chain couples TRBV7-8 to TRBJ2-7; perhaps TRBD2 as D (5 bases). The CDR3 runs to 14 residues. Between the trimmed V and J ends, which lost 0 bases and 6 bases, there was a span of 12 bases. Per the germline V gene, CDR1 is SGHVS and CDR2 is FQNEAQ. The CDR3 spells CASSLAGLGSEQYV. In DNA, the CDR3 is TGTGCCAGCAGCTTAGCGGGGTTGGGGAGCGAGCAGTACGTC.

This chain links TRBV29-1 with TRBJ2-1, with 7 bases identical to TRBD2. In germline, CDR1 is SQVTM, CDR2 ANQGSEA. The junction had 17 bases not matched to a gene; V was cut back by 6 bases and J by 12 bases. The CDR3 loop spans 14 amino acids. DNA for the CDR3: TGCAGCGTATTTAGCGGGTCCCCCCTCAACGGGCAGTTCTTC. Translated: CSVFSGSPLNGQFF.

This clonotype was detected ten times or more. CDR3: CASSPGPYTGELFF. The CDR3 DNA is TGTGCCAGCAGTCCAGGTCCTTACACCGGGGAGCTGTTTTTT. The rearrangement links TRBV27 to TRBJ2-2; D is unclear. V lost 5 bases and J lost 3, with 10 bases in between. The CDR3 sequence is 14 residues long. The germline gives CDR1 MNHEY, CDR2 SMNVEV (reference sequence).